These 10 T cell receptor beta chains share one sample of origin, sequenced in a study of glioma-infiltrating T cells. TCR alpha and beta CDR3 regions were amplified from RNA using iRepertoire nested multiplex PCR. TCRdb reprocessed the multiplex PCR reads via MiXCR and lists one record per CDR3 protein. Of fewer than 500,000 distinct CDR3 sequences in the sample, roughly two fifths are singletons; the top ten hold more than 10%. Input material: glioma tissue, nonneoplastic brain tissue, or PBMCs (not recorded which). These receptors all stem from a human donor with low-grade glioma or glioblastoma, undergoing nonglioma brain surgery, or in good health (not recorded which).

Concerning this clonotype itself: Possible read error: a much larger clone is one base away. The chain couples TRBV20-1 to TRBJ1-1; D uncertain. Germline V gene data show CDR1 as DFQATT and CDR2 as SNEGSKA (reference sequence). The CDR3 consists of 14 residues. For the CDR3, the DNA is TGCAGTGCTAGGCGCGGCTCATCGGGCACTGAAGCTCTCTTT. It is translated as CSARRGSSGTEALF.

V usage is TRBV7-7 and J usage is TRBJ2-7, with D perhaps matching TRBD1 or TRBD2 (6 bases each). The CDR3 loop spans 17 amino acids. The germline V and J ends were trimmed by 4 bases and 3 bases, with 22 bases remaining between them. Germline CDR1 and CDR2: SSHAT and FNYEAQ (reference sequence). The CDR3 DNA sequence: TGTGCCAGCAGCTCTAACGGGGGCTATCTCAAGAACTACGAGCAGTACTTC. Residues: CASSSNGGYLKNYEQYF.

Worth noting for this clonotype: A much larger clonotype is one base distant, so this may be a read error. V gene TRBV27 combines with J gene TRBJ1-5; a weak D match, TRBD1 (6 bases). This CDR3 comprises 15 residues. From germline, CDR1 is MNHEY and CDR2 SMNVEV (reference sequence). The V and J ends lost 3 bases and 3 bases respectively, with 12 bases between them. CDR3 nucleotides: TGTGCCAGCAGTTTGGGGGGGGCCAACAATCAGCCCCAGCATTTT. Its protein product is CASSLGGANNQPQHF.

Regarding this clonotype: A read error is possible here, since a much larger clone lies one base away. The CDR3 DNA sequence: TGTGCCAGCAGTCTTCTAAGCGGGAGGGTCGATGAGCAGTTCTTC. Protein sequence: CASSLLSGRVDEQFF. The rearrangement uses TRBV27 and TRBJ2-1, with 10 positions matching TRBD2. The CDR3 length is 15 residues. V dropped 5 bases and J dropped 8; count of bases not matched to a gene: 9. Germline CDR1 MNHEY, CDR2 SMNVEV (reference sequence).

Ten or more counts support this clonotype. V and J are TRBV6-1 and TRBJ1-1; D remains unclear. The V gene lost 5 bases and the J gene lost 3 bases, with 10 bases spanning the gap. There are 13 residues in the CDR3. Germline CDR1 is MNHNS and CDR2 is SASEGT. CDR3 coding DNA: TGTGCCAGCAGTACCGGGCCAGACACTGAAGCTTTCTTT. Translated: CASSTGPDTEAFF.

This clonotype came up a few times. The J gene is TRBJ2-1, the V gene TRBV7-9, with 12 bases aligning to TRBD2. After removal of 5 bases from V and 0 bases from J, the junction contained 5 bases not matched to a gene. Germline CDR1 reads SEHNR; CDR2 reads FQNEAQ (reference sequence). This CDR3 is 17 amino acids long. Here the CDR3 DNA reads TGTGCCAGCAGCCCTTGGACTAGCGGGGTCTCCTACAATGAGCAGTTCTTC. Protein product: CASSPWTSGVSYNEQFF.

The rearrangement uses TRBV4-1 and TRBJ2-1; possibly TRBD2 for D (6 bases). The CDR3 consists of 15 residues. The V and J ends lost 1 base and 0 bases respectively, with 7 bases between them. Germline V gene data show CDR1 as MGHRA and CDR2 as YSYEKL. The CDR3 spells CASSQVGSSYNEQFF. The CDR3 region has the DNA TGCGCCAGCAGCCAAGTCGGGAGCTCCTACAATGAGCAGTTCTTC.

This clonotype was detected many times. CDR3 loop: CSAREGTALSYTF. Written as DNA, the CDR3 is TGCAGTGCTAGAGAAGGGACAGCTCTCAGCTACACCTTC. This sequence joins TRBV20-1 and TRBJ1-2; 7 positions agree with TRBD1. Per the germline V gene, CDR1 is DFQATT and CDR2 is SNEGSKA (reference sequence). Trimming removed 0 bases from V and 9 bases from J; junction bases left unmatched: 7. This CDR3 has 13 residues.

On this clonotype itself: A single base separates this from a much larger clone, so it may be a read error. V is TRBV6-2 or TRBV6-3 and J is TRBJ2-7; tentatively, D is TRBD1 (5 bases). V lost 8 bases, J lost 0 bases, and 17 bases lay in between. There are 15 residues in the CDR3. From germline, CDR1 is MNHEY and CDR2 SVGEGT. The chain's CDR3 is CASLRVQVFSYEQYF. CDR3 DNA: TGTGCCAGCTTAAGGGTACAGGTGTTCTCCTACGAGCAGTACTTC.

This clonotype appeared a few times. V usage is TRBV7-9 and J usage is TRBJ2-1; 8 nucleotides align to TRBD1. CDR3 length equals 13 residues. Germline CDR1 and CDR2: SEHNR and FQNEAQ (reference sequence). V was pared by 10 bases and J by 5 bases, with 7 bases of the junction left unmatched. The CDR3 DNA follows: TGTGCCACCCGGGACAGGTCAGACAATGAGCAGTTCTTC. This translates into CATRDRSDNEQFF. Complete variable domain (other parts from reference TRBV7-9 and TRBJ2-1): DTGVSQNPRHKITKRGQNVTFRCDPISEHNRLYWYRQTLGQGPEFLTYFQNEAQLEKSRLLSDRFSAERPKGSFSTLEIQRTEQGDSAMYLCATRDRSDNEQFFGPGTRLTVL.